This T cell receptor (beta chain) was profiled in a study of cytomegalovirus exposure and HLA in healthy donors. About the study: Researchers found that just over 80% of about 400 genotyped donors fell within the Caucasian-associated ancestry cluster.

General study findings and limits: A highly shared variant cluster was judged a likely technical artifact. Data from an earlier analysis indicated that most TCR beta V segments were productive either about 87% or about 30% of the time.

Concerning this clone itself: The antigen remains unidentified.

Both 60 Vbeta primers and 13 Jbeta primers went into the PCR. The protocol was immunoSEQ multiplex PCR, while the TCRdb copy is restricted to in-frame clones and leaves out a portion. The sample lists 160,000 or so clones; approximately 85% were seen once. The sample consisted of PBMCs. The sequence was obtained from a man aged 50 to 60 in good health and CMV-seropositive.

CDR3 DNA sequence: TGCGCCAGCAGCTTAGGGACTAGCGGGGGGGCGAACACCGGGGAGCTGTTTTTT. Amino acid sequence: CASSLGTSGGANTGELFF. The chain employs TRBV5-1 and TRBJ2-2; TRBD2 matches 16 bases. Germline CDR1 is SGHRS and CDR2 is YFSETQ. V lost 2 bases to trimming and J lost 0 bases; unmatched junction nucleotides: 1. CDR3 size: 18 residues.